This TCR beta chain was documented in a study of graft-versus-host responses after intestinal transplantation. With respect to this clone: What it binds is unknown.

The V segment lost 5 bases and the J segment 2 bases; nucleotides outside the gene matches: 11. CDR1 and CDR2 (germline): MDHEN, SYDVKM. The CDR3 is 17 residues long. The repertoire was sequenced with immunoSEQ multiplex PCR; TCRdb's copy has only in-frame clones and lacks some. The data contain about 81,000 clones, approximately 91% of them singletons. The chain employs TRBV28 and TRBJ2-7, with 11 bases matching TRBD1. The receptor comes from a human donor who received an intestinal transplant. This specimen consisted of unstimulated CD4+ T cells sorted from spleen or lymph node cells, obtained before intestinal transplant. The CDR3 bases are TGTGCCAGCAGTCCCAGAATCCCGGGACAGGGGGCCTACGAGCAGTACTTC. Encoded protein: CASSPRIPGQGAYEQYF.